This T cell receptor (beta chain) was captured in a study of T-cell memory formation after mild COVID-19 (dated by TCRdb to about 2021). The study in broad terms: TCR sequence clusters from the two donors were largely donor specific. Longitudinal TCRalpha and TCRbeta repertoire sequencing tracked T-cell clones expanding and contracting after mild COVID-19 in two donors. Two young, previously healthy adult volunteers made up the cohort, one male and one female.

Ficoll-Paque density gradient centrifugation was the method used to isolate PBMCs. The sequencer listed for this sample is Illumina NovaSeq 6000. TCRalpha and TCRbeta cDNA libraries were built by 5'RACE with constant-segment primers, adding sample barcodes and unique molecular identifiers. Trizol reagent was used to extract RNA from every sample. Library amplification was performed in two PCR steps, and a second sample barcode and Illumina TruSeq adapters were introduced in the second step. Sequencing of the libraries was done on an Illumina NovaSeq, producing 2 x 150 bp paired-end reads. Per the original workflow: The reads were demultiplexed and collapsed into UMI-guided consensus sequences using migec v1.2.7. With mixcr v2.1.11, UMI consensuses were aligned to TRA and TRB V and J templates and assembled into clonotypes. Expanded or contracted clonotypes were those called significant by both edgeR and NoisET, with noise models trained on biological replicates. For edgeR calls, the cutoffs were a false discovery rate-adjusted p below 0.01 and a log2 fold-change threshold of 1. As an exploratory analysis of dynamics, max-normalized trajectories of the 1000 most abundant clonotypes were examined by PCA with hierarchical clustering. Separately sequenced CD4+ and CD8+ repertoires were used to assign the CD4 or CD8 phenotype of responding clones. Starting from the raw public reads, TCRdb applied fastp trimming at Q25, assembled clones with MiXCR and retained in-frame beta chains. CDR3 protein sequences are deduplicated, and each keeps its most common genes and DNA. It is TCRdb's table, rather than the study itself, that gives the V and J calls and clone size. For this sample there are about 400,000 distinct CDR3 sequences; about a quarter appear just once. Around 13% of the sample is taken by the ten largest.

Comment on this clonotype: Its antigen has not been determined. One base away there is no much larger clone; base qualities are not given.

The paper as a whole reports these results and caveats: SARS-CoV-2 specificity of the second-wave clones peaking on day 37 was not confirmed. Clones contracting from day 15 to 85 had balanced CD4/CD8 phenotypes, while a second wave expanding from day 15 to 37 was biased towards CD4+. Only a couple of mild cases were covered in the study, and larger cohorts including severe cases with pre-infection samples were considered necessary. Contracting CD4+ clones were located mainly in the CM and EM memory subsets, whereas CD8+ clones were found to be enriched in EMRA. Some responding clones were detected in pre-infection memory, which suggested that pre-existing cross-reactive memory T cells had joined the SARS-CoV-2 response.

The sample consisted of PBMCs or a T cell subset sorted from them (not recorded which). The receptor was derived from an adult woman who had mild COVID-19 (a few samples of this study predate the infection). The sample titles of this study are shuffled in the database, so cell type and time point are left out; the donor was told from shared clones.

The CDR3 region has the sequence CSARDLRTSGILSTDTQYF. The bases read TGCAGTGCTAGAGATCTTAGGACTAGCGGGATTCTTAGCACAGATACGCAGTATTTT. This receptor chain uses TRBV20-1 and TRBJ2-3; TRBD2 fits 12 bases in the junction. V is cut back by 0 bases and J by 0 bases, with 10 bases in the junction unmatched. The CDR3 has 19 amino acids, counting the end cysteine and phenylalanine. The DNA shown is the 57-base CDR3, in frame from base 1. The germline V gene encodes CDR1 DFQATT and CDR2 SNEGSKA (reference sequence).